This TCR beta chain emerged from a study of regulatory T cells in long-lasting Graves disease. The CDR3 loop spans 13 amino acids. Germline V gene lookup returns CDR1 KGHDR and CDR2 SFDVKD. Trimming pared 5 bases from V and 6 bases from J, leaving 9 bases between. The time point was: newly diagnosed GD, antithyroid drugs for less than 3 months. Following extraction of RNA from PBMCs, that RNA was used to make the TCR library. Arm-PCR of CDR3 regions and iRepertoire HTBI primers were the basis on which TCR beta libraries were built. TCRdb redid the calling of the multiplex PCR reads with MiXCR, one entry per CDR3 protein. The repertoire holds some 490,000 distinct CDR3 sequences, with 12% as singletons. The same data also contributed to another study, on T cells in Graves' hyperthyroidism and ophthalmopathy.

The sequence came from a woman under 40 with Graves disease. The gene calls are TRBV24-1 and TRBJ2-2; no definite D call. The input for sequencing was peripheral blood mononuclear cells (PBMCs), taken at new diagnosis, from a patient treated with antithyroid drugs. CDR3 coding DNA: TGTGCCACCAGTGGAGTGGCAGCCGGGGAGCTGTTTTTT. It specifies CATSGVAAGELFF.